The sequence of this TCR beta chain was determined in a study of blood T cell repertoires in COVID-19. Study information: COVID-19 samples, acute and convalescent, were from the United States, Italy and Spain.

Sequenced by immunoSEQ multiplex PCR; TCRdb stores in-frame clones only, minus some. The repertoire holds some 180,000 clones, with about 80% as singletons. Sequencing was carried out using peripheral blood. This sequence was found in a man in his 70s with active or convalescent COVID-19.

This chain's CDR3 is CASSPRQGAEAFF. The CDR3 DNA follows: TGTGCCAGCTCACCAAGGCAGGGGGCTGAAGCTTTCTTT. The V call is TRBV18, the J call TRBJ1-1, with 7 nucleotides matching TRBD1. This CDR3 is 13 amino acids long. Germline loops: CDR1 KGHSH, CDR2 LQKENI. The junction had 3 bases not matched to a gene; V was cut back by 2 bases and J by 6 bases.